A selection of T cell receptor beta chains follows, all from one sample in a study of T cells in Graves' hyperthyroidism and ophthalmopathy. TCRdb recomputed calls from the multiplex PCR reads with MiXCR, one row per CDR3 protein. The sample lists hundreds of thousands of distinct CDR3 sequences, 40% to 55% seen once, with nearly 8.5% in the top ten. Sequencing was done on a sample of peripheral blood or thyroid tissue (not recorded which). The receptors come from a woman in her late teens or twenties with Graves' hyperthyroidism. Each CDR3 is given with its conserved first and last residue. The D gene is left open where the match is weak. A clone size is listed for some rows: how often the clone was seen (once, few, many), or a class if it is expanded.

v_gene: TRBV7-9
j_gene: TRBJ1-2
abundance: NA
d_gene: NA
CDR3aa: CASSHSTDLIYGYTF
CDR3nt: TGTGCCAGCAGCCATTCGACGGACTTGATCTATGGCTACACCTTC

v_gene: TRBV25-1
j_gene: TRBJ2-3
abundance: NA
d_gene: NA
CDR3aa: CASSDLSGPDTQYF
CDR3nt: TGTGCCAGCAGTGACCTTTCGGGGCCAGATACGCAGTATTTT

v_gene: TRBV10-3
j_gene: TRBJ1-1
abundance: few
d_gene: TRBD1
CDR3aa: CAITDEGQGKNTEAFF
CDR3nt: TGTGCCATCACCGACGAGGGACAGGGAAAGAACACTGAAGCTTTCTTT

v_gene: TRBV12-3/TRBV12-4
j_gene: TRBJ1-5
abundance: many
d_gene: NA
CDR3aa: CASSSLRGDQPQHF
CDR3nt: TGTGCCAGCAGTTCCCTCAGAGGGGATCAGCCCCAGCATTTT

v_gene: TRBV25-1
j_gene: TRBJ2-1
abundance: NA
d_gene: NA
CDR3aa: CASSEFSRQSSYNEQFF
CDR3nt: TGTGCCAGCAGTGAATTTTCCCGACAGAGCTCCTACAATGAGCAGTTCTTC

v_gene: TRBV10-3
j_gene: TRBJ1-4
abundance: many
d_gene: NA
CDR3aa: CAISRKPGEKLFF
CDR3nt: TGTGCCATCAGTAGAAAGCCAGGTGAAAAACTGTTTTTT

v_gene: TRBV24-1
j_gene: TRBJ2-7
abundance: NA
d_gene: NA
CDR3aa: CAPPVAPCYEQYF
CDR3nt: TGTGCCCCCCCGGTGGCGCCTTGCTACGAGCAGTACTTC

v_gene: TRBV7-8
j_gene: TRBJ2-5
abundance: NA
d_gene: NA
CDR3aa: CASRRSPTQETQYF
CDR3nt: TGTGCCAGCAGGAGAAGTCCCACACAAGAGACCCAGTACTTC

v_gene: TRBV7-9
j_gene: TRBJ2-5
abundance: many
d_gene: NA
CDR3aa: CASSVTGEGTQYF
CDR3nt: TGTGCCAGCAGCGTCACAGGGGAGGGGACCCAGTACTTC

v_gene: TRBV5-1
j_gene: TRBJ2-5
abundance: NA
d_gene: TRBD1
CDR3aa: CASSKGAGRQETQYF
CDR3nt: TGCGCCAGCAGCAAGGGGGCAGGCCGACAAGAGACCCAGTACTTC

v_gene: TRBV9
j_gene: TRBJ1-3
abundance: many
d_gene: NA
CDR3aa: CASSVVHTVSGNTIYF
CDR3nt: TGTGCCAGCAGCGTAGTTCACACTGTCTCTGGAAACACCATATATTTT

v_gene: TRBV5-1
j_gene: TRBJ1-2
abundance: NA
d_gene: NA
CDR3aa: CASSSETSNYGYTF
CDR3nt: TGCGCCAGCAGCTCGGAGACAAGTAACTATGGCTACACCTTC

v_gene: TRBV10-1
j_gene: TRBJ1-2
abundance: few
d_gene: NA
CDR3aa: CASNNGAFIYGYTF
CDR3nt: TGTGCCAGCAACAACGGAGCCTTTATCTATGGCTACACCTTC

v_gene: TRBV9
j_gene: TRBJ2-7
abundance: NA
d_gene: TRBD2
CDR3aa: CASSVSGDPYEQYF
CDR3nt: TGTGCCAGCAGCGTGAGCGGGGACCCCTACGAGCAGTACTTC

v_gene: TRBV24-1
j_gene: TRBJ1-2
abundance: NA
d_gene: TRBD1
CDR3aa: CASSSLGQPYGYTF
CDR3nt: TGTGCCAGCAGTTCCCTGGGACAGCCCTATGGCTACACCTTC

v_gene: TRBV7-9
j_gene: TRBJ1-5
abundance: few
d_gene: NA
CDR3aa: CASSLVGWGPHQPQHF
CDR3nt: TGTGCCAGCAGCTTAGTGGGTTGGGGCCCCCATCAGCCCCAGCATTTT

v_gene: TRBV11-1
j_gene: TRBJ2-2
abundance: few
d_gene: NA
CDR3aa: CASSAGQRNTGELFF
CDR3nt: TGTGCCAGCAGCGCCGGACAGAGAAATACCGGGGAGCTGTTTTTT

v_gene: TRBV15
j_gene: TRBJ2-6
abundance: NA
d_gene: NA
CDR3aa: CATSREGPGTNVLTF
CDR3nt: TGTGCCACCAGCAGAGAGGGACCCGGGACTAACGTCCTGACTTTC

v_gene: TRBV7-8
j_gene: TRBJ2-5
abundance: NA
d_gene: NA
CDR3aa: CASSPHFEETQYF
CDR3nt: TGTGCCAGCAGCCCGCATTTCGAAGAGACCCAGTACTTC

v_gene: TRBV7-3
j_gene: TRBJ1-4
abundance: NA
d_gene: TRBD1
CDR3aa: CASSETGTDHEKLFF
CDR3nt: TGTGCCAGCAGCGAGACCGGGACAGACCATGAAAAACTGTTTTTT

v_gene: TRBV25-1
j_gene: TRBJ1-2
abundance: many
d_gene: NA
CDR3aa: CASSSGADYGYTF
CDR3nt: TGTGCCAGCAGTTCAGGGGCGGATTATGGCTACACCTTC

v_gene: TRBV7-2
j_gene: TRBJ1-3
abundance: NA
d_gene: NA
CDR3aa: CASSHREDSGNTIYF
CDR3nt: TGTGCCAGCAGTCACAGGGAGGACTCTGGAAACACCATATATTTT

v_gene: TRBV7-8
j_gene: TRBJ2-7
abundance: many
d_gene: TRBD2
CDR3aa: CASSRRLASGGSYEQYF
CDR3nt: TGTGCCAGCAGCCGACGACTAGCGTCCGGGGGCTCCTACGAGCAGTACTTC